The clone carrying this T cell receptor (beta chain) was picked up many times. This specimen belongs to a study of glioma-infiltrating T cells. TCR alpha and beta CDR3 regions were amplified from RNA using iRepertoire nested multiplex PCR. From the multiplex PCR reads, TCRdb called clonotypes with MiXCR, one entry per CDR3 protein. The sample shows approximately 110,000 distinct CDR3 sequences, 20% to 25% of them seen only once. The sequence was collected from a human donor with low-grade glioma or glioblastoma, undergoing nonglioma brain surgery, or in good health (not recorded which). The sequencing sample was made of glioma tissue, nonneoplastic brain tissue, or PBMCs (not recorded which).

CDR3 region: CASSPPLAEGNYGYTF. For the CDR3, the DNA is TGTGCCAGCTCACCACCCTTAGCTGAAGGCAACTATGGCTACACCTTC. The gene calls are TRBV18 and TRBJ1-2, with D unclear. The V gene's germline CDR1 is KGHSH and CDR2 LQKENI. The CDR3 length is 16 residues. The V end was cut by 0 bases, the J end by 2 bases, with 13 bases between.